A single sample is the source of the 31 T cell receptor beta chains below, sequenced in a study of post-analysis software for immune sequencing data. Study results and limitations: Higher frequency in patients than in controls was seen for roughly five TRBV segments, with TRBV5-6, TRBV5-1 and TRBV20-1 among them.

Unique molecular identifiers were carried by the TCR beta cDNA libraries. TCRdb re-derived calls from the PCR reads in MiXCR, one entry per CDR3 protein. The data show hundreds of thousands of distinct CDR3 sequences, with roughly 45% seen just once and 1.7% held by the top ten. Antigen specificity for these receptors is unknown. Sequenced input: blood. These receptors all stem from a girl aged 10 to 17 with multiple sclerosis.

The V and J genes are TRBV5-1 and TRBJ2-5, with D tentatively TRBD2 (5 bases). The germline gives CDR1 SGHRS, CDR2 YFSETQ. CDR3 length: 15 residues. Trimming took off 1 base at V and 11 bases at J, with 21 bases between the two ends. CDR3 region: CASSLWTPGNNEQYF. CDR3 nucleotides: TGCGCCAGCAGCTTGTGGACTCCCGGCAACAATGAGCAGTACTTC.

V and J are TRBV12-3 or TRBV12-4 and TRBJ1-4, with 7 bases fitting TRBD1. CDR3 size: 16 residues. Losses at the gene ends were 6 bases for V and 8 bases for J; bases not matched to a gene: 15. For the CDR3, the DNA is TGTGCCAGCAGCCGCTCGACAGGGAACGTTGGGGAAAAACTGTTTTTT. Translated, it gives CASSRSTGNVGEKLFF.

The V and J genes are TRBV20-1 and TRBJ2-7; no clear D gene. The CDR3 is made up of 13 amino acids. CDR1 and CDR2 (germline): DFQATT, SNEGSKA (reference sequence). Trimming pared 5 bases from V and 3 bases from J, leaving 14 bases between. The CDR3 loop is CSAPSTPYYEQYF. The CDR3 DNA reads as TGCAGTGCTCCCAGTACCCCGTACTACGAGCAGTACTTC.

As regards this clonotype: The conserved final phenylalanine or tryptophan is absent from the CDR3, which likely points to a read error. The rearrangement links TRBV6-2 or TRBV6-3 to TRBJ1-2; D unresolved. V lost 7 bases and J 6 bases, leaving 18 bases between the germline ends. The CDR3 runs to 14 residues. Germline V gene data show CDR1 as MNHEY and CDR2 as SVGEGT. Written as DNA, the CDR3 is TGTGCCAGCACCGCCTTGACCCGGGGTCATGGCTACACCCTC. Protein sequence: CASTALTRGHGYTL.

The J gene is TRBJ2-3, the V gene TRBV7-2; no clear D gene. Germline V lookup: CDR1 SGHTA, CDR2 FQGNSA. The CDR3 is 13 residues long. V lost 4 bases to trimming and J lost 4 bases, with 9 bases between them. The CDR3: CASSSIPADTQYF. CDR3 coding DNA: TGTGCCAGCAGCTCAATTCCGGCAGATACGCAGTATTTT.

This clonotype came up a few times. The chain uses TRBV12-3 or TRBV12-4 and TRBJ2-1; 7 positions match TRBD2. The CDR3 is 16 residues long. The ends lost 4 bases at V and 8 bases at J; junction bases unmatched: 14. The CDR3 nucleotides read TGTGCCAGCAGTTCGGGCCCTAGCGGAGTTAGCTATGAGCAGTTCTTC. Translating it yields CASSSGPSGVSYEQFF.

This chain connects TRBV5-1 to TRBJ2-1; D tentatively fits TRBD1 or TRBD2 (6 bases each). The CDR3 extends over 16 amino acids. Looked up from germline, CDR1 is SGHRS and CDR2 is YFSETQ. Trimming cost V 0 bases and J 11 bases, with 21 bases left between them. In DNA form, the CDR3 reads TGCGCCAGCAGCTTGGGGGGGGCCCCCGGGGCAAGTAAGCAGTTCTTC. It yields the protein CASSLGGAPGASKQFF. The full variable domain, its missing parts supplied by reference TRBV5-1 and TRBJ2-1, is KAGVTQTPRYLIKTRGQQVTLSCSPISGHRSVSWYQQTPGQGLQFLFEYFSETQRNKGNFPGRFSGRQFSNSRSEMNVSTLELGDSALYLCASSLGGAPGASKQFFGPGTRLTVL.

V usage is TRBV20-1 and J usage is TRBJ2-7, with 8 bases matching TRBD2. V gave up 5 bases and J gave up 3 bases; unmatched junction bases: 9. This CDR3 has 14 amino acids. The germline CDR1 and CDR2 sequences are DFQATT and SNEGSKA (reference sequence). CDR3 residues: CSALRAGVGYEQYF. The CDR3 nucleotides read TGCAGTGCTTTGCGAGCGGGAGTGGGCTACGAGCAGTACTTC.

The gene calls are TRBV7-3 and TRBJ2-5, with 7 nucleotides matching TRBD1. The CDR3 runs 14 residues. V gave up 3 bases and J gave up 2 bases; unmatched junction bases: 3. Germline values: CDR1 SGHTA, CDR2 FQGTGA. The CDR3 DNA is TGTGCCAGCAGCTTCGACAGGGCTCAAGAGACCCAGTACTTC. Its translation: CASSFDRAQETQYF.

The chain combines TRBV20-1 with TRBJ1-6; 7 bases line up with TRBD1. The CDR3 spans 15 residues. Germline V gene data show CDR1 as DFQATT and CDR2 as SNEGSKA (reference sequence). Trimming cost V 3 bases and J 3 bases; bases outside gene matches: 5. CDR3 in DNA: TGCAGTGCTAGTACAGGGGAGAACTATAATTCACCCCTCCACTTT. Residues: CSASTGENYNSPLHF.

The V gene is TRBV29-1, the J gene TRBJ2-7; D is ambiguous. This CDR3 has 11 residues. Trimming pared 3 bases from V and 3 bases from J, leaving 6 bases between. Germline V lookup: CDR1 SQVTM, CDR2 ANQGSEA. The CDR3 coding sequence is TGCAGCGTTGATTGGGGCTACGAGCAGTACTTC. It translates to CSVDWGYEQYF.

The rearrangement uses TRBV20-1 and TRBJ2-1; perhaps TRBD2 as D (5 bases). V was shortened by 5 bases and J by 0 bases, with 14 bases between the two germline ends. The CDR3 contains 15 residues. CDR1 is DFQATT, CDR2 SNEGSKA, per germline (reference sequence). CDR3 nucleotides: TGCAGTGCTCTCCAGGACTCAAGCTCCTACAATGAGCAGTTCTTC. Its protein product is CSALQDSSSYNEQFF.

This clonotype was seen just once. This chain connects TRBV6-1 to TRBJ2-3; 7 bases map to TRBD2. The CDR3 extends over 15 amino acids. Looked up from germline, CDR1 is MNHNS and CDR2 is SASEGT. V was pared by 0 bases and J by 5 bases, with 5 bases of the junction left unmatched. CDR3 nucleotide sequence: TGTGCCAGCAGTGAAGCGGGAGGGCAAGAAGATACGCAGTATTTT. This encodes CASSEAGGQEDTQYF.

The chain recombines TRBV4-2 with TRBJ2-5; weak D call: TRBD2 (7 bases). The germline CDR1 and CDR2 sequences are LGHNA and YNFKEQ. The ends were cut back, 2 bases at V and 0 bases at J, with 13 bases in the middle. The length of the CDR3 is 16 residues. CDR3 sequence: CASSQNGGPYQETQYF. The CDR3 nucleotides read TGTGCCAGCAGCCAAAACGGGGGGCCGTACCAAGAGACCCAGTACTTC.

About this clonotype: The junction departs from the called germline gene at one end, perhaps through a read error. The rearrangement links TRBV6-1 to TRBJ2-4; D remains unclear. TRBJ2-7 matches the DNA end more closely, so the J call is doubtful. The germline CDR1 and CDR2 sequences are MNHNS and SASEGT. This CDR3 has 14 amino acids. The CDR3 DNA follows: TGTGCCGGCAGTGAAGTCCACTTAGGCTACGAGCAGTACTTC. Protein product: CAGSEVHLGYEQYF.

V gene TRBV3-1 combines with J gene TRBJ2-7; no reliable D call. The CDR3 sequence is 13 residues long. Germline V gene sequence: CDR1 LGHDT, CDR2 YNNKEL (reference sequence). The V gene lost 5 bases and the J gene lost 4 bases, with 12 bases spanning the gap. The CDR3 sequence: CASSSLDQYEQYF. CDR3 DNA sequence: TGTGCCAGCAGCAGCTTGGACCAATACGAGCAGTACTTC.

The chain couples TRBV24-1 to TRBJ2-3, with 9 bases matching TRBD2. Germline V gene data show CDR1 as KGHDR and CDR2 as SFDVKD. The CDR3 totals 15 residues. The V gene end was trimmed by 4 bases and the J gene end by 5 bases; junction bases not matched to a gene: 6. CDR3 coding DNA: TGTGCCACCAGTGAGGGGACTAGCAGACAAGATACGCAGTATTTT. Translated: CATSEGTSRQDTQYF.

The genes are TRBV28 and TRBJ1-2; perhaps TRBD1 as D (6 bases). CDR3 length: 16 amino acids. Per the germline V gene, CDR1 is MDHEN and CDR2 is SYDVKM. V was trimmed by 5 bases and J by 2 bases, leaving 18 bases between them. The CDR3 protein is CASSTPGEDRNYGYTF. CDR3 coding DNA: TGTGCCAGCAGTACCCCCGGAGAAGACAGGAACTATGGCTACACCTTC.

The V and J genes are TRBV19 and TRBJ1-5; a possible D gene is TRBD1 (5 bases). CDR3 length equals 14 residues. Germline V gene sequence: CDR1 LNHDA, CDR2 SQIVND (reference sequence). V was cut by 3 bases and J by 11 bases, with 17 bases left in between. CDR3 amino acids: CASSMNGGVRAQHF. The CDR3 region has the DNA TGTGCCAGTAGTATGAATGGGGGAGTCAGAGCCCAGCATTTT.

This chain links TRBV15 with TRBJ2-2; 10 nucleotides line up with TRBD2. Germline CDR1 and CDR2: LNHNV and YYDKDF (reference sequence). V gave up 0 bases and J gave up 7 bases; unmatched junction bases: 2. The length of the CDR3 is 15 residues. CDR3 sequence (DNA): TGTGCCACCAGCAGAGATAAGCGGGGGGGCGGGGAGCTGTTTTTT. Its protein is CATSRDKRGGGELFF.

The CDR3 here is CASSLDTTSGDSLYEQYF. CDR3 nucleotide sequence: TGCGCCAGCAGCTTGGATACCACTAGCGGGGACTCCCTCTACGAGCAGTACTTC. The chain links TRBV5-1 to TRBJ2-7, with TRBD2 matching over 10 bases. Trimming at V came to 0 bases and at J to 3 bases, leaving 12 bases not matched to a gene. CDR1 and CDR2 (germline): SGHRS, YFSETQ. This CDR3 has 18 amino acids.

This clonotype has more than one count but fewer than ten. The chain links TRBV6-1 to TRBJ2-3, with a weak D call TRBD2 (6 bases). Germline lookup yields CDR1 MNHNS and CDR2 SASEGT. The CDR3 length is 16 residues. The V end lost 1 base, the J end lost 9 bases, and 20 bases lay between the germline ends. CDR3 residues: CASSEVGGAFIETQYF. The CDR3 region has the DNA TGTGCCAGCAGTGAAGTGGGGGGAGCATTCATCGAGACGCAGTATTTT.

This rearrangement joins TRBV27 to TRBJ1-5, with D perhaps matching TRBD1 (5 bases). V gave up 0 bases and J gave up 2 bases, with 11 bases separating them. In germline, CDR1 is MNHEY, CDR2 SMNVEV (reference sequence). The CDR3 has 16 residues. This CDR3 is CASSLSGGVGNQPQHF. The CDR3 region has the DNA TGTGCCAGCAGTTTATCGGGGGGGGTGGGCAATCAGCCCCAGCATTTT.

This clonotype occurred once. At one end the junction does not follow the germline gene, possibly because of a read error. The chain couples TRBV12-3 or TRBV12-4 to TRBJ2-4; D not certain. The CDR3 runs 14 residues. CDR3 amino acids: CANSLRDNQNIQYF. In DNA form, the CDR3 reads TGTGCCAACAGTTTACGAGACAACCAAAACATTCAGTACTTC.

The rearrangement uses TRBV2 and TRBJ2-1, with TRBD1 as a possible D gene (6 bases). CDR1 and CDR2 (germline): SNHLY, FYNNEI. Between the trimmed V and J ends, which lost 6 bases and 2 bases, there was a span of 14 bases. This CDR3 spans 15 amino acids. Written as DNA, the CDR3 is TGTGCCAGCAGCGTCAGGGGAATGGCCTACAATGAGCAGTTCTTC. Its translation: CASSVRGMAYNEQFF.

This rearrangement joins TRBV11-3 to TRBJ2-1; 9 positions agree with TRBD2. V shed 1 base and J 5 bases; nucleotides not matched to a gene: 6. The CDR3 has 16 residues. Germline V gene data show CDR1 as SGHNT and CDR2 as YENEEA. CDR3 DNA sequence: TGTGCCAGCAGCTTAGGGGGGGCTAGCGGGGACAATGAGCAGTTCTTC. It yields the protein CASSLGGASGDNEQFF.

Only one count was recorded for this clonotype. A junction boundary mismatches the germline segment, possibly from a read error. The CDR3 DNA follows: TGTGCCAGTAGTGAATCACGTCGAAGTGGGGCTTTCTTT. Translating it yields CASSESRRSGAFF. This sequence joins TRBV6-1 and TRBJ1-1; unclear D gene. Germline lookup yields CDR1 MNHNS and CDR2 SASEGT. The CDR3 sequence is 13 residues long.

CDR3: CASSLAGTGGFPFF. For the CDR3, the DNA is TGTGCCAGCAGCTTGGCAGGGACAGGGGGTTTCCCGTTCTTC. The genes are TRBV5-5 and TRBJ2-1; 11 bases match TRBD1. V gave up 0 bases and J gave up 15 bases; unmatched junction bases: 8. From germline, CDR1 is SGHKS and CDR2 YYEKEE (reference sequence). The CDR3 spans 14 residues.

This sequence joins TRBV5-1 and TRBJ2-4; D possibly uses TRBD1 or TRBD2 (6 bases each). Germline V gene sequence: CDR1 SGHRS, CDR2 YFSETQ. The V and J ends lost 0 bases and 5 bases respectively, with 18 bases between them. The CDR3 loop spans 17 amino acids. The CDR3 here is CASSLAWGAGVENIQYF. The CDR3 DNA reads TGCGCCAGCAGCTTGGCCTGGGGGGCCGGGGTTGAAAACATTCAGTACTTC.

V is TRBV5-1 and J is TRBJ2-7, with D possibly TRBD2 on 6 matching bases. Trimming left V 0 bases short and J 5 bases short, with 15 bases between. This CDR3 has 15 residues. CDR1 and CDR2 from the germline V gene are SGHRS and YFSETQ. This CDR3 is CASSLDPGVGNEQYF. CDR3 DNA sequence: TGCGCCAGCAGCTTGGACCCGGGAGTGGGGAACGAGCAGTACTTC. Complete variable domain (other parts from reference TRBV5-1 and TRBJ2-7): KAGVTQTPRYLIKTRGQQVTLSCSPISGHRSVSWYQQTPGQGLQFLFEYFSETQRNKGNFPGRFSGRQFSNSRSEMNVSTLELGDSALYLCASSLDPGVGNEQYFGPGTRLTVT.

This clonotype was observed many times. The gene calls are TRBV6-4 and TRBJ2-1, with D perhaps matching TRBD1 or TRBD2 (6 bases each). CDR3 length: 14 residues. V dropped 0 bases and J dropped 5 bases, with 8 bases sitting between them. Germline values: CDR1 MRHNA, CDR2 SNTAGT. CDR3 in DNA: TGTGCCAGCAGTGACTCGGGGGGCCACAATGAGCAGTTCTTC. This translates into CASSDSGGHNEQFF.